This T cell receptor beta chain was captured in a study of T cells in narcolepsy (dated by TCRdb to 2016 to 2019). Broadly, across the study: Healthy control donors were enrolled in the study alongside patients who had narcolepsy type 1 or type 2 (NT1, NT2). To look for autoreactive T cells in narcolepsy patients that target self-antigens of hypocretin neurons (hypocretin, TRIB2), the study used TCR Vbeta sequencing to follow clonotypes in blood and CSF. What the study reported, not specific to this receptor: No sequences matching autoreactive T cell clones were present in some of the blood memory CD4+ repertoires from patients and controls. Numbers of sequenced blood memory CD4+ clonotypes were comparable, averaging approximately 40,000 in patients and roughly 35,000 in controls. According to the report, autoreactive clonotypes were detected serially in the blood of the same patients and of different patients, but not in healthy controls. In plots comparing CSF and blood CD4+ T cell clonotypes from the same patient, HCRT-specific and TRIB2-specific autoreactive clonotypes were highlighted.

Unmatched junction bases come to 4, with V trimmed by 7 bases and J by 0 bases. The germline V gene gives CDR1 as MDHEN and CDR2 as SYDVKM. Measured from the cysteine to the phenylalanine, the CDR3 is 14 residues long. Of all the DNA, just the CDR3 is kept, 42 bases in frame from base 1. With regard to this clone: There is no known antigen for this receptor. Base-call qualities are not available, and no considerably larger clone is one nucleotide away.

Memory CD4+ T cells were sorted ex vivo from peripheral blood of narcolepsy patients and healthy controls for TCR Vbeta sequencing. Libraries were prepared through the immunoSEQ multiplex PCR assay. As stored in TCRdb, this immuneACCESS dataset retains in-frame rearrangements with V and J assigned. A fraction of the clones does not appear; measured against another copy, unresolved V genes explain less than half of the discrepancy, and the remainder lacks a known reason. The sample profile shows 25,000 to 30,000 clones; around 84% of them were found once. Around 1% of the sample belongs to the ten largest clones.

The sequence was obtained from a human donor in good health. The V and J segments used are TRBV28 and TRBJ2-3, and TRBD2 matches 7 of the central bases. The sample consisted of memory (CD45RA-) CD4+ T cells from blood. The cell subset or site label on this specimen signifies: memory T cells sorted ex vivo from peripheral blood. This receptor carries the CDR3 CASTVGGSTDTQYF. In nucleotides, the sequence is TGTGCCAGCACCGTCGGGGGGAGCACAGATACGCAGTATTTT.